This entry lists 22 T cell receptor beta chains sequenced from one sample in a study of cytomegalovirus exposure and HLA in healthy donors. The primer mix had 60 Vbeta and 13 Jbeta primers. Some clones are missing from TCRdb's copy, which holds only in-frame ones; the method was immunoSEQ multiplex PCR. The sample holds roughly 84,000 clones, about four fifths seen once. Sequenced sample: PBMCs. These receptors were obtained from a male donor in good health and CMV-seropositive.

This chain connects TRBV9 to TRBJ1-2; D might be TRBD1 (6 bases). The CDR3 has 14 residues. The V end was cut by 3 bases, the J end by 4 bases, with 13 bases between. Germline V lookup: CDR1 SGDLS, CDR2 YYNGEE. The CDR3: CASSDQQGGYGYTF. In DNA, the CDR3 is TGTGCCAGCAGCGACCAACAGGGCGGCTATGGCTACACCTTC.

This CDR3 reads CASSLYTSNQPQHF. The CDR3 region has the DNA TGTGCCAGCAGCTTATACACAAGCAATCAGCCCCAGCATTTT. The chain recombines TRBV7-9 with TRBJ1-5, with unresolved D. Germline CDR1 SEHNR, CDR2 FQNEAQ (reference sequence). CDR3 length: 14 residues. V was shortened by 2 bases and J by 1 base, with 6 bases between the two germline ends.

The rearrangement links TRBV10-3 to TRBJ2-7; 11 bases are a match to TRBD2. The V gene's germline CDR1 is ENHRY and CDR2 SYGVKD. With V trimmed by 6 bases and J by 3 bases, 1 base remained unmatched. This CDR3 has 13 amino acids. For the CDR3, the DNA is TGTGCCATCAGAGGGACTAGCGGCTACGAGCAGTACTTC. It is translated as CAIRGTSGYEQYF.

This clone turned up a few times. The chain carries TRBV6-1 and TRBJ2-5; D possibly corresponds to TRBD1 (6 bases). Trimming shortened V by 5 bases and J by 10 bases, and 17 bases separated the two germline ends. This CDR3 comprises 13 residues. Germline V gene sequence: CDR1 MNHNS, CDR2 SASEGT. CDR3 loop: CASSLQLRGGQYF. The CDR3 DNA is TGTGCCAGCAGTCTCCAGCTCAGGGGTGGCCAGTACTTC.

The chain links TRBV9 to TRBJ2-5, with TRBD2 matching 7 bases. The CDR3 is 14 residues long. CDR1 and CDR2 from the germline V gene are SGDLS and YYNGEE. V lost 2 bases to trimming and J lost 5 bases; unmatched junction nucleotides: 6. DNA for the CDR3: TGTGCCAGCAGCGTTGCCACAGCGGGGGAGACCCAGTACTTC. It codes for CASSVATAGETQYF.

By share of the sample, this clone is medium-sized. This chain connects TRBV20-1 to TRBJ1-2, with a weak D call TRBD1 (6 bases). CDR3 length equals 10 residues. Trimming cost V 6 bases and J 8 bases, with 10 bases left between them. The V gene's germline CDR1 is DFQATT and CDR2 SNEGSKA (reference sequence). The CDR3 is CSAYRDGYTF. The DNA of the CDR3 is TGCAGTGCGTACAGGGACGGCTACACCTTC.

The chain links TRBV4-3 to TRBJ1-3; possible D gene TRBD1, 6 bases. Germline CDR1 and CDR2: LGHNA and YSLEER. This CDR3 has 18 residues. Trimming took off 3 bases at V and 0 bases at J, with 18 bases between the two ends. The CDR3 region has the DNA TGCGCCAGCAGCCATCCCACGCCAGGGGCCCACTCTGGAAACACCATATATTTT. Protein: CASSHPTPGAHSGNTIYF.

The J gene is TRBJ2-1, the V gene TRBV4-2; 12 positions agree with TRBD2. This CDR3 has 19 amino acids. Losses at the gene ends were 0 bases for V and 0 bases for J; bases not matched to a gene: 6. Germline V lookup: CDR1 LGHNA, CDR2 YNFKEQ. This CDR3 reads CASSQDGLAGGISYNEQFF. CDR3 sequence (DNA): TGTGCCAGCAGCCAAGATGGGCTAGCGGGGGGGATCTCCTACAATGAGCAGTTCTTC.

The J gene is TRBJ1-1, the V gene TRBV5-1, with 9 bases that match TRBD1. Germline assignment: CDR1 SGHRS and CDR2 YFSETQ. The CDR3 is 16 amino acids. With 4 bases clipped from V and 1 base from J, the junction kept 8 bases outside the gene matches. This CDR3 reads CASSLTGGVWNTEAFF. The CDR3 DNA reads as TGCGCCAGCAGCCTAACAGGGGGCGTTTGGAACACTGAAGCTTTCTTT.

The chain combines TRBV27 with TRBJ2-7; D is perhaps TRBD1 (6 bases). Per germline, CDR1 MNHEY and CDR2 SMNVEV (reference sequence). This CDR3 region has 13 residues. The V and J ends lost 3 bases and 6 bases respectively, with 12 bases between them. CDR3 sequence reads: CASSFLTGTEQYF. The CDR3 nucleotides are TGTGCCAGCAGTTTTCTCACAGGGACCGAGCAGTACTTC.

The V gene is TRBV4-3, the J gene TRBJ2-2; 9 bases line up with TRBD1. The germline V gene encodes CDR1 LGHNA and CDR2 YSLEER. Germline trimming cut 4 bases from V and 4 bases from J; bases unmatched to any gene: 7. CDR3 size: 16 residues. The CDR3 reads CASSRGQGPSTGELFF. CDR3 in DNA: TGCGCCAGCAGCCGGGGACAGGGCCCGAGCACCGGGGAGCTGTTTTTT.

The chain employs TRBV7-9 and TRBJ2-7; maybe TRBD2 (5 bases). CDR1 is SEHNR, CDR2 FQNEAQ, per germline (reference sequence). The CDR3 is 18 amino acids. Between the trimmed V and J ends, which lost 4 bases and 5 bases, there was a span of 27 bases. The CDR3 reads CASSYPTRTLIFSHEQYF. Written as DNA, the CDR3 is TGTGCCAGCAGCTACCCCACCCGGACTCTAATCTTTTCCCACGAGCAGTACTTC.

The chain links TRBV9 to TRBJ1-2; TRBD1 might be the D (5 bases). V was pared by 2 bases and J by 4 bases, with 12 bases between. Germline CDR1 and CDR2: SGDLS and YYNGEE. The CDR3 covers 14 residues. CDR3 loop: CASSVLRGGYGYTF. As DNA, the CDR3 is TGTGCCAGCAGCGTCTTAAGGGGAGGCTATGGCTACACCTTC.

V and J are TRBV13 and TRBJ1-2; 10 positions match TRBD1. The J segment lost 12 bases and the V segment lost 4 bases, leaving 17 bases of the junction unmatched. The CDR3 is made up of 16 amino acids. Germline V gene sequence: CDR1 PRHDT, CDR2 FYEKMQ (reference sequence). The CDR3 is CASSSLPGGTGDLDTF. CDR3 DNA sequence: TGTGCCAGCAGCTCGCTACCGGGCGGGACAGGGGATTTGGACACCTTC.

The genes are TRBV7-6 and TRBJ2-7; 7 nucleotides align to TRBD1. Germline CDR1 reads SGHVS; CDR2 reads FNYEAQ. V gave up 2 bases and J gave up 6 bases; unmatched junction bases: 16. The CDR3 has 17 amino acids. DNA of the CDR3: TGTGCCAGCAGCTTATCCTCGACAGGGCTTAGCTCCGGCGAGCAGTACTTC. Protein: CASSLSSTGLSSGEQYF. Filled out from reference TRBV7-6 and TRBJ2-7, the complete variable domain reads GAGVSQSPRYKVTKRGQDVALRCDPISGHVSLYWYRQALGQGPEFLTYFNYEAQQDKSGLPNDRFSAERPEGSISTLTIQRTEQRDSAMYRCASSLSSTGLSSGEQYFGPGTRLTVT.

The J gene is TRBJ2-3, the V gene TRBV5-6, with a possible D match to TRBD2 (6 bases). From germline, CDR1 is SGHDT and CDR2 YYEEEE. The CDR3 contains 15 residues. Trimming removed 1 base from V and 3 bases from J, with 12 bases in between. CDR3 DNA sequence: TGTGCCAGCAGCTTGAAGTGGGGGGTGACAGATACGCAGTATTTT. Its translation is CASSLKWGVTDTQYF.

This clone has only a few counts. J is TRBJ1-1 and V is TRBV7-9; D is perhaps TRBD1 (5 bases). Per germline, CDR1 SEHNR and CDR2 FQNEAQ (reference sequence). The ends were cut back, 7 bases at V and 1 base at J, with 16 bases in the middle. This CDR3 has 15 residues. CDR3 coding DNA: TGTGCCAGCACCTCTTTCGGAACAGGGAACACTGAAGCTTTCTTT. It yields the protein CASTSFGTGNTEAFF.

The chain employs TRBV13 and TRBJ2-5; 8 positions agree with TRBD1. The DNA matches TRBJ2-7 better at its end, which makes the J call doubtful. Germline values: CDR1 PRHDT, CDR2 FYEKMQ (reference sequence). The length of the CDR3 is 15 residues. CDR3 amino acids: CASSLSPGGGYEQYF. The CDR3 nucleotides read TGTGCCAGCAGCTTATCGCCAGGGGGCGGCTACGAGCAGTACTTC.

V usage is TRBV6-5 and J usage is TRBJ1-1; D unclear. V was cut by 2 bases and J by 1 base, with 11 bases left in between. The CDR3 sequence is 15 residues long. Germline CDR1 is MNHEY and CDR2 is SVGAGI. CDR3 region: CASSYGGYRNTEAFF. The CDR3 bases are TGTGCCAGCAGTTACGGCGGGTATAGGAACACTGAAGCTTTCTTT.

The chain joins TRBV4-1 to TRBJ1-1; D not certain. Trimming left V 1 base short and J 7 bases short, with 7 bases between. Germline V lookup: CDR1 MGHRA, CDR2 YSYEKL. The CDR3 length is 12 residues. The CDR3 coding sequence is TGCGCCAGCAGCCAAGGTGCAGATGAAGCTTTCTTT. This gives the protein CASSQGADEAFF.

DNA of the CDR3: TGTGCCAGCAGTCCACTAGCGGGGGGCTTAAATGAGCAGTTCTTC. Its protein is CASSPLAGGLNEQFF. The genes are TRBV11-2 and TRBJ2-1; TRBD2 agrees at 12 bases. CDR1 is SGHAT, CDR2 FQNNGV, per germline. The junction had 7 bases not matched to a gene; V was cut back by 6 bases and J by 7 bases. The CDR3 length is 15 residues.

The chain recombines TRBV5-6 with TRBJ1-5; the D is unclear. This CDR3 spans 13 amino acids. Deletions cut 0 bases from V and 7 bases from J, with 8 bases between. Looked up from germline, CDR1 is SGHDT and CDR2 is YYEEEE. The CDR3 coding sequence is TGTGCCAGCAGCTTGGGGGCAGGACAGCCCCAGCATTTT. Amino acids: CASSLGAGQPQHF.